This passage covers 5 T cell receptor beta chains from one sample sequenced in a study of T cell repertoires in cytomegalovirus infection. A single record per CDR3 protein comes from TCRdb applying MiXCR to the reads. The sample has 630,000 or so distinct CDR3 sequences, about 24% seen once. The material sequenced was CD8+ T cells from PBMCs. All receptors come from a human donor in good health (CMV status not recorded). Some clones in this sample may be carry-over from other donors' samples.

The table lists this clonotype with many counts. This chain uses TRBV10-3 with TRBJ2-7, with a possible D match to TRBD2 (5 bases). Germline CDR1 is ENHRY and CDR2 is SYGVKD. V lost 5 bases to trimming and J lost 6 bases, with 11 bases between them. The CDR3 totals 12 residues. The CDR3 coding sequence is TGTGCCATCAGTCCCCTCGCGGGCGAGCAGTACTTC. It is translated as CAISPLAGEQYF.

A word on this clonotype: Sequence at one end of the junction differs from germline and may be a read error. The chain carries TRBV10-3 and TRBJ2-7; possible D gene TRBD2, 6 bases. The CDR3 totals 14 residues. Per the germline V gene, CDR1 is ENHRY and CDR2 is SYGVKD. This CDR3 reads CAIRESGGWYEQYF. Here the CDR3 DNA reads TGTGCCATCAGAGAGTCTGGGGGGTGGTACGAGCAGTACTTC.

The rearrangement uses TRBV7-2 and TRBJ2-1, with D hard to call. The CDR3 has 17 amino acids. Germline V lookup: CDR1 SGHTA, CDR2 FQGNSA. The V and J ends lost 1 base and 0 bases respectively, with 13 bases between them. In DNA, the CDR3 is TGTGCCAGCAGCTTAGAAAAGTTACTGGTCTCCTACAATGAGCAGTTCTTC. Protein sequence: CASSLEKLLVSYNEQFF.

The CDR3 loop is CASSSIEGEKLFF. The CDR3 DNA reads TGTGCCAGCAGCTCCATAGAGGGTGAAAAACTGTTTTTT. The V call is TRBV7-9, the J call TRBJ1-4; D gene unclear. Germline loops: CDR1 SEHNR, CDR2 FQNEAQ (reference sequence). The CDR3 contains 13 residues. V lost 4 bases and J 7 bases, leaving 10 bases between the germline ends. The full variable domain, with the rest looked up from reference TRBV7-9 and TRBJ1-4, is DTGVSQNPRHKITKRGQNVTFRCDPISEHNRLYWYRQTLGQGPEFLTYFQNEAQLEKSRLLSDRFSAERPKGSFSTLEIQRTEQGDSAMYLCASSSIEGEKLFFGSGTQLSVL.

V usage is TRBV12-3 or TRBV12-4 and J usage is TRBJ1-3; TRBD1 might be the D (6 bases). V was shortened by 6 bases and J by 1 base, with 13 bases between the two germline ends. There are 15 residues in the CDR3. The chain's CDR3 is CASRGTGSSGNTIYF. CDR3 nucleotide sequence: TGTGCCAGCAGGGGCACAGGGTCTTCTGGAAACACCATATATTTT.